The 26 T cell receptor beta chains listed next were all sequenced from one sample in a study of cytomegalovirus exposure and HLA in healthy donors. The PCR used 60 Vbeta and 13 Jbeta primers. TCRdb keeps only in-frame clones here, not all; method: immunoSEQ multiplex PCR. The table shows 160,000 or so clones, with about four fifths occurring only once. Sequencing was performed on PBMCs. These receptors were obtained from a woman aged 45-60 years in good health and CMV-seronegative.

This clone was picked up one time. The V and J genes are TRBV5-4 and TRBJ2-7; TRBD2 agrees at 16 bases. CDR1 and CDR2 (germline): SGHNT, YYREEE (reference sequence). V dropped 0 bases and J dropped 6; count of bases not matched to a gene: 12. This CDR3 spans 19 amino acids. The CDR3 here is CASSLGPGLAGGPRCEQYF. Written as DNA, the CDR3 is TGTGCCAGCAGCTTGGGCCCGGGACTAGCGGGAGGGCCAAGGTGCGAGCAGTACTTC.

For the CDR3, the DNA is TGTGCCAGCAGTGAAGCCGGCGGGAGCGGGTACGAGCAGTACTTC. Translating gives CASSEAGGSGYEQYF. V gene TRBV6-1 combines with J gene TRBJ2-7, with 7 bases identical to TRBD2. The CDR3 loop spans 15 amino acids. Germline CDR1 MNHNS, CDR2 SASEGT. Trimming took 0 bases from V and 4 from J; bases not matched to a gene: 6.

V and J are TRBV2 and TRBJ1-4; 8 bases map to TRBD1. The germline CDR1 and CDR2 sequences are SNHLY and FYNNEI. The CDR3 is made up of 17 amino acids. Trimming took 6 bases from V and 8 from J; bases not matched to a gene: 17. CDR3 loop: CASSLGPGGGAGEKLFF. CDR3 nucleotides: TGTGCCAGCAGCTTAGGGCCAGGGGGCGGCGCAGGGGAAAAACTGTTTTTT.

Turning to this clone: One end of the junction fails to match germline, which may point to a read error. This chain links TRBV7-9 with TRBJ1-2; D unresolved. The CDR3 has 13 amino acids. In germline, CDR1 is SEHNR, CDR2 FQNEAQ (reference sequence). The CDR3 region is CSSSPSPHFGYTF. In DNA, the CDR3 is TGTTCCAGCAGCCCCTCACCCCACTTTGGCTACACCTTC.

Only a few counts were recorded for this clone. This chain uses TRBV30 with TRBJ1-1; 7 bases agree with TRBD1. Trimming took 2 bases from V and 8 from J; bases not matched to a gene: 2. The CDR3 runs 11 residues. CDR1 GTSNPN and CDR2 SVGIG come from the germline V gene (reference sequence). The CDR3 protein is CAWSRDREAFF. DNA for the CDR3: TGTGCCTGGAGTAGGGACAGAGAAGCTTTCTTT.

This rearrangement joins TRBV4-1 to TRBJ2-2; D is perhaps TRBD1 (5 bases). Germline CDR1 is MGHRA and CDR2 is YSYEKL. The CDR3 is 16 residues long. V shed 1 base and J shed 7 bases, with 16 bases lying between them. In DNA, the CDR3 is TGCGCCAGCAGCCAAGTCCAGGGTAGCCGTGGCGGGGAGCTGTTTTTT. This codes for CASSQVQGSRGGELFF.

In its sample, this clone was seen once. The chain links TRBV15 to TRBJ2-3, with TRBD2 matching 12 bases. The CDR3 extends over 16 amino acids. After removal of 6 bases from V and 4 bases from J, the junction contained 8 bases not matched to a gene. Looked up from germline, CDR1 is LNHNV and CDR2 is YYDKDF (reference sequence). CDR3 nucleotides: TGTGCCACCAGGTTCCCTAGCGGGGGGGCCCCAGATACGCAGTATTTT. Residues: CATRFPSGGAPDTQYF.

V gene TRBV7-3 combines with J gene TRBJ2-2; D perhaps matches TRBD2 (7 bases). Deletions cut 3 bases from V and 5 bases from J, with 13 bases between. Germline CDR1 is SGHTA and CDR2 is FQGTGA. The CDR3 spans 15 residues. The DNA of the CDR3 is TGTGCCAGCAGCTTGGGGGGGCCGGGGACCGGGGAGCTGTTTTTT. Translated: CASSLGGPGTGELFF.

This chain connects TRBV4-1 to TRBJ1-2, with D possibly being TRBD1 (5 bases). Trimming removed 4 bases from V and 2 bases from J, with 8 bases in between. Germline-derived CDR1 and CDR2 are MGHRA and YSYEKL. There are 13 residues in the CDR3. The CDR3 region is CASSPGVNYGYTF. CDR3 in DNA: TGCGCCAGCAGCCCGGGGGTGAACTATGGCTACACCTTC.

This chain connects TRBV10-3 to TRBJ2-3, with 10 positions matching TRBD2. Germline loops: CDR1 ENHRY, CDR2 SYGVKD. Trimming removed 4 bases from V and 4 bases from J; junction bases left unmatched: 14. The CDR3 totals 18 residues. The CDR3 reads CAISVKASGSLGSDTQYF. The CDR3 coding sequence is TGTGCCATCAGTGTTAAGGCTAGCGGGAGCCTCGGATCAGATACGCAGTATTTT.

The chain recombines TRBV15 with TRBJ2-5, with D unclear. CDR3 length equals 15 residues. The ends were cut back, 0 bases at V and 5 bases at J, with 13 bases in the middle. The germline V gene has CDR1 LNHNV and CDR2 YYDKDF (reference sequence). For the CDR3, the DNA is TGTGCCACCAGCAGAGATCCGAAGCAGAGGGAGACCCAGTACTTC. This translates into CATSRDPKQRETQYF.

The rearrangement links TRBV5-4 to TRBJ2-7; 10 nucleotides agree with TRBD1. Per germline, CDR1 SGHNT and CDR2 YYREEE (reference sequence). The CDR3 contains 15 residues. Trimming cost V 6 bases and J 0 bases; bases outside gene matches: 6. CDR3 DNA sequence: TGTGCCAGCACCCCGGGACAGGGGATCTCCTACGAGCAGTACTTC. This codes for CASTPGQGISYEQYF.

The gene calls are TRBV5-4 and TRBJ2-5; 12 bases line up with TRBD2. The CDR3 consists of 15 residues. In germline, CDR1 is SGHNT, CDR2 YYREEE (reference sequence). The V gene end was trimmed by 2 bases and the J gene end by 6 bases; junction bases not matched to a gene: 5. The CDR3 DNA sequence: TGTGCCAGCAGCTTCCTAGCGGGGGGGCTAAAGACCCAGTACTTC. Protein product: CASSFLAGGLKTQYF.

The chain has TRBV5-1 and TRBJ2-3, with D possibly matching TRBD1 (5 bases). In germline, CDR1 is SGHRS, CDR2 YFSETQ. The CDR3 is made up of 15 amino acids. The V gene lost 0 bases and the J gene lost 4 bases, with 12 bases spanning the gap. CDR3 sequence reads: CASSLGQPSADTQYF. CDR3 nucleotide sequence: TGCGCCAGCAGCTTGGGACAGCCGTCGGCAGATACGCAGTATTTT.

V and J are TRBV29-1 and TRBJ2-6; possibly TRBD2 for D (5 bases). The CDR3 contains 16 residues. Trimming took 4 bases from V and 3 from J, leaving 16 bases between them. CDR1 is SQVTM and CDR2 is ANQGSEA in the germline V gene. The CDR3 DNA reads TGCAGCGTTGCGGGATCCGGACCTTTTGGGGCCAACGTCCTGACTTTC. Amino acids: CSVAGSGPFGANVLTF.

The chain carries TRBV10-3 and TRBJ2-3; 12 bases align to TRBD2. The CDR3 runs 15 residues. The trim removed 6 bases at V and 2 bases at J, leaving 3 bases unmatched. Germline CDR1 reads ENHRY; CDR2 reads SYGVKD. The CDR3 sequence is CAIRGTSGSTDTQYF. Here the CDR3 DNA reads TGTGCCATCAGAGGGACTAGCGGGTCCACAGATACGCAGTATTTT.

The CDR3 protein is CASKSSAAYYGYTF. The CDR3 nucleotides read TGTGCCAGTAAGAGTTCCGCGGCCTACTATGGCTACACCTTC. The chain recombines TRBV19 with TRBJ1-2; D is unresolved. Germline CDR1 and CDR2: LNHDA and SQIVND (reference sequence). With 7 bases removed from V and 3 bases from J, the gap between germline ends came to 15 bases. The CDR3 sequence is 14 residues long.

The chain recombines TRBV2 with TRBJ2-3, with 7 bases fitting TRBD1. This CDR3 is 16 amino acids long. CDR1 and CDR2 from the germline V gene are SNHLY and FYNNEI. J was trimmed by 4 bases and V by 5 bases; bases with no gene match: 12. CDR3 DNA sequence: TGTGCCAGCAGTTTCCTAGGGGGCGGTTCGGCAGATACGCAGTATTTT. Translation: CASSFLGGGSADTQYF.

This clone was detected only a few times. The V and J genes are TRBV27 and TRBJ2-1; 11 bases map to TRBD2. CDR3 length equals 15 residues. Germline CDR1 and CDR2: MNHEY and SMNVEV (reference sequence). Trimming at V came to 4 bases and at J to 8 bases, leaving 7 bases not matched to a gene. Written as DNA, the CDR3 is TGTGCCAGCAGTTCCTTCGGACTAGCGGGTGATGAGCAGTTCTTC. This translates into CASSSFGLAGDEQFF.

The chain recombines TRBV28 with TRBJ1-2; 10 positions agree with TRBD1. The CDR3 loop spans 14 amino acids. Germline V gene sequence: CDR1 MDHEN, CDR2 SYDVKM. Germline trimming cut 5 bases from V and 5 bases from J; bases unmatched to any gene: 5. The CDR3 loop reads CASSTGQGIYGYTF. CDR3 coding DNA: TGTGCCAGCAGTACGGGACAGGGGATATATGGCTACACCTTC.

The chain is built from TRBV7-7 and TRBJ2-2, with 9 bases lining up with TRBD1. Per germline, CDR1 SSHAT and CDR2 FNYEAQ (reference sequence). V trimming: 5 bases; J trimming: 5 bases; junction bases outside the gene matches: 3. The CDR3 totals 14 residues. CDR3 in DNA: TGTGCCAGCAGCCCCGGGACAGGGACCGGGGAGCTGTTTTTT. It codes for CASSPGTGTGELFF. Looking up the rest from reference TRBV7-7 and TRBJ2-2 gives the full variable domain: GAGVSQSPRYKVTKRGQDVTLRCDPISSHATLYWYQQALGQGPEFLTYFNYEAQPDKSGLPSDRFSAERPEGSISTLTIQRTEQRDSAMYRCASSPGTGTGELFFGEGSRLTVL.

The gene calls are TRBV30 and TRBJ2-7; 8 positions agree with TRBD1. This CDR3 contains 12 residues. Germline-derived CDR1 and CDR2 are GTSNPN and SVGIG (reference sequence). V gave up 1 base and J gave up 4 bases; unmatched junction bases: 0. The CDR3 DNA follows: TGTGCCTGGAGTGGGGACAGGTACGAGCAGTACTTC. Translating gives CAWSGDRYEQYF.

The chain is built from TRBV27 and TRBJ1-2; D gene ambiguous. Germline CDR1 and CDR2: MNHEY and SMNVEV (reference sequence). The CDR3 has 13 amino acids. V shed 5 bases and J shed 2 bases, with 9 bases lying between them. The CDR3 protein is CASSPTQNYGYTF. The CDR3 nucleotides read TGTGCCAGCAGTCCAACCCAGAACTATGGCTACACCTTC.

DNA for the CDR3: TGTGCCAGCAGACCTAGGACTAGCGAAAATGAGCAGTTCTTC. Amino acid sequence: CASRPRTSENEQFF. The V call is TRBV2, the J call TRBJ2-1; 9 bases map to TRBD2. CDR1 and CDR2 (germline): SNHLY, FYNNEI. CDR3 size: 14 residues. Trimming at V came to 6 bases and at J to 7 bases, leaving 7 bases not matched to a gene.

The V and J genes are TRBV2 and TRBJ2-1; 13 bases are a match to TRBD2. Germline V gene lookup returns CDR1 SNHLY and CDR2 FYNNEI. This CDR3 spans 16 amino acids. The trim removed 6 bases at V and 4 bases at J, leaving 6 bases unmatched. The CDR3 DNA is TGTGCCAGCAGGGGGACTAGCGGGACCCCTTACAATGAGCAGTTCTTC. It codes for CASRGTSGTPYNEQFF.

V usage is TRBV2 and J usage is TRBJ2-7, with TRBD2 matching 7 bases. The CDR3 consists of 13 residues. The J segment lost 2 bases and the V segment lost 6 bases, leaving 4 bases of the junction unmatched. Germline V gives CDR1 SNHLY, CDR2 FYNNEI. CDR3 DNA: TGTGCCAGCAGGGGTAGCGGGCCCTACGAGCAGTACTTC. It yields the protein CASRGSGPYEQYF.